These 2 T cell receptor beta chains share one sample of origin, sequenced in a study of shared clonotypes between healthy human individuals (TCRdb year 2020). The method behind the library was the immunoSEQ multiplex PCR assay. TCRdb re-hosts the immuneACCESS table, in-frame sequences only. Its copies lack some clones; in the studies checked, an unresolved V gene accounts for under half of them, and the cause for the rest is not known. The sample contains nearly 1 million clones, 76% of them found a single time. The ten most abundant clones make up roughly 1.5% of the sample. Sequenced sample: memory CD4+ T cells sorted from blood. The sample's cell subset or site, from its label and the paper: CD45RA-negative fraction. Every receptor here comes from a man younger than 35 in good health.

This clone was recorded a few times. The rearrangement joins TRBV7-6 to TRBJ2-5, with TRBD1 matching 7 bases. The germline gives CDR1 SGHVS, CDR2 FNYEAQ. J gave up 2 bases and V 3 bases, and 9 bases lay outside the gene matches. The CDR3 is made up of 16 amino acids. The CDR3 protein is CASSFFGRQGQETQYF. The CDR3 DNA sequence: TGTGCCAGCAGCTTCTTCGGCAGACAGGGACAAGAGACCCAGTACTTC.

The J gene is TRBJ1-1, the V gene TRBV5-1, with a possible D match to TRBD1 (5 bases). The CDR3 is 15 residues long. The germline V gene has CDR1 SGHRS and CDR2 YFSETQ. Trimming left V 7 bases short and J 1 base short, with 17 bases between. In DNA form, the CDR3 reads TGCGCCAGCCGGAGATGGGGACCCGGGAACACTGAAGCTTTCTTT. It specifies CASRRWGPGNTEAFF.